Shown below are 28 T cell receptor beta chains from a single sample sequenced in a study of blood T cells in healthy people across ages. With a J-beta primer mix and a sample-barcoded 5' primer, a second PCR ran about 7 to 12 cycles. MiXCR, run by TCRdb on the 5' RACE reads, gives a single entry per CDR3 protein. Here the sample spans 700,000 to 950,000 distinct CDR3 sequences, about 40% being singletons. Sequencing was carried out using blood. Receptors originate from a woman aged 55 to 70 in good health.

J is TRBJ1-2 and V is TRBV9; TRBD1 matches at 7 bases. J lost 12 bases, V lost 3 bases, and 23 bases had no gene match. This CDR3 contains 17 residues. CDR1 is SGDLS, CDR2 YYNGEE, per germline. Here the CDR3 DNA reads TGTGCCAGCAGCGACCTGCCCTCCCCTGACAGGGAAAGCGGCCACACCTTC. It translates to CASSDLPSPDRESGHTF.

V usage is TRBV7-2 and J usage is TRBJ1-1, with D perhaps TRBD1 (5 bases). CDR1 is SGHTA and CDR2 is FQGNSA in the germline V gene. CDR3 length: 15 residues. Trimming cost V 3 bases and J 5 bases, with 16 bases left between them. The CDR3: CASSFSGGLSTEAFF. Here the CDR3 DNA reads TGTGCCAGCAGCTTCAGCGGGGGTCTGAGTACTGAAGCTTTCTTT.

This clonotype has only a few counts. V gene TRBV27 combines with J gene TRBJ1-4; 7 nucleotides align to TRBD1. This CDR3 is 16 amino acids long. J lost 0 bases, V lost 5 bases, and 6 bases had no gene match. Germline loops: CDR1 MNHEY, CDR2 SMNVEV (reference sequence). The CDR3 protein is CASSPDRASTNEKLFF. As DNA, the CDR3 is TGTGCCAGCAGTCCCGACAGGGCCTCAACTAATGAAAAACTGTTTTTT.

The chain recombines TRBV29-1 with TRBJ2-1; 8 positions match TRBD2. Germline V gene sequence: CDR1 SQVTM, CDR2 ANQGSEA. The CDR3 loop spans 18 amino acids. Losses at the gene ends were 1 base for V and 4 bases for J; bases not matched to a gene: 15. CDR3 nucleotides: TGCAGCGTTGAAGTAGTTATGGGTAGCGGGGTCCTATACAATGAGCAGTTCTTC. It specifies CSVEVVMGSGVLYNEQFF.

Comments on this clonotype: An end of the junction does not agree with germline; a read error may underlie this. The chain is built from TRBV6-2 or TRBV6-3 and TRBJ2-1; 8 positions match TRBD1. Germline loops: CDR1 MNHEY, CDR2 SVGEGT. The CDR3 extends over 15 amino acids. CDR3 DNA sequence: TGTACCAGCACTATAACCCCCCGGGACAGGAATGAGCAGTTCTTC. This sequence encodes CTSTITPRDRNEQFF.

V is TRBV20-1 and J is TRBJ2-3; D ambiguous. The CDR3 has 14 amino acids. CDR1 and CDR2 (germline): DFQATT, SNEGSKA (reference sequence). V gave up 3 bases and J gave up 4 bases, with 14 bases separating them. CDR3 bases: TGCAGTGCTAGTAGTCCACCCCCCGCAGATACGCAGTATTTT. It translates to CSASSPPPADTQYF.

This rearrangement joins TRBV2 to TRBJ1-6, with D unresolved. Germline CDR1 and CDR2: SNHLY and FYNNEI. Trimming cost V 1 base and J 5 bases, with 9 bases left between them. CDR3 size: 15 residues. CDR3 DNA sequence: TGTGCCAGCAGTGAAGGCAGAGCAAATAATTCACCCCTCCACTTT. Its translation is CASSEGRANNSPLHF.

Details on this clonotype: Being one base from a much bigger clone, this may be a read error. The rearrangement uses TRBV25-1 and TRBJ2-4; TRBD2 matches 7 bases. The CDR3 spans 17 residues. Germline CDR1 is MGHDK and CDR2 is SYGVNS. In DNA, the CDR3 is TGTGCCAGCAGTGATGGTTGGGGGGGTCCAGCCAAAAGCATTCAGTACTTC. Amino acid sequence: CASSDGWGGPAKSIQYF.

The DNA for the CDR3 is TGTGCCAGCAGCCAGGGGGACTCCCCGAGCACCGGGGAGCTGTTTTTT. It translates to CASSQGDSPSTGELFF. V is TRBV11-1 and J is TRBJ2-2, with D possibly TRBD1 on 7 matching bases. Germline values: CDR1 SGHAT, CDR2 FQDESV (reference sequence). Trimming shortened V by 5 bases and J by 4 bases, and 17 bases separated the two germline ends. The CDR3 spans 16 residues.

V gene TRBV6-1 combines with J gene TRBJ2-7, with a weak D call TRBD2 (6 bases). Deletions cut 6 bases from V and 2 bases from J, with 14 bases between. CDR3 length: 14 residues. Per germline, CDR1 MNHNS and CDR2 SASEGT. In DNA form, the CDR3 reads TGTGCCAGCAGCTTACAGGAGGGACCCTACGAGCAGTACTTC. Residues: CASSLQEGPYEQYF.

The table lists this clonotype with a few counts. This chain joins TRBV24-1 and TRBJ2-3, with 11 bases matching TRBD2. Germline-derived CDR1 and CDR2 are KGHDR and SFDVKD. V shed 2 bases, J shed 1 base, and the junction held 1 base outside the gene matches. The CDR3 is made up of 16 amino acids. In nucleotides, the CDR3 is TGTGCCACCAGTGATTCACTAGCGGGAGGCACAGATACGCAGTATTTT. Translating gives CATSDSLAGGTDTQYF.

This clonotype was counted ten times or more. V gene TRBV7-2 combines with J gene TRBJ2-5; weak D call: TRBD2 (7 bases). The CDR3 is 14 residues long. CDR1 SGHTA and CDR2 FQGNSA come from the germline V gene. V was clipped by 5 bases and J by 5 bases, with 15 bases between them. CDR3 in DNA: TGTGCCAGCAGCCTCGGACTAGGGGGGGAGACCCAGTACTTC. Translation: CASSLGLGGETQYF.

This clonotype was detected only a few times. This chain joins TRBV10-3 and TRBJ2-3; 11 bases are shared with TRBD2. This CDR3 region has 15 residues. V was pared by 6 bases and J by 8 bases, with 10 bases of the junction left unmatched. CDR1 and CDR2 from the germline V gene are ENHRY and SYGVKD. The CDR3 region is CAIRGSGGATGTQYF. The CDR3 bases are TGTGCCATCAGGGGTAGCGGGGGGGCTACTGGTACGCAGTATTTT.

This sequence joins TRBV28 and TRBJ2-1, with D unresolved. There are 12 residues in the CDR3. Germline V lookup: CDR1 MDHEN, CDR2 SYDVKM. V was trimmed by 7 bases and J by 10 bases, leaving 14 bases between them. The CDR3 reads CASTSDFYEQFF. Written as DNA, the CDR3 is TGTGCCAGCACGAGCGACTTCTACGAGCAGTTCTTC.

This clonotype was counted between two and nine times. V is TRBV7-2 and J is TRBJ2-7; 8 bases are a match to TRBD2. Germline CDR1 is SGHTA and CDR2 is FQGNSA. The trim removed 5 bases at V and 2 bases at J, leaving 8 bases unmatched. This CDR3 region has 15 residues. CDR3 coding DNA: TGTGCCAGCAGCGCATCTAGCGGGTCGACCTACGAGCAGTACTTC. Translating it yields CASSASSGSTYEQYF.

The rearrangement links TRBV7-2 to TRBJ2-1, with 10 positions matching TRBD2. From germline, CDR1 is SGHTA and CDR2 FQGNSA. The CDR3 consists of 14 residues. The trim removed 4 bases at V and 15 bases at J, leaving 12 bases unmatched. CDR3 nucleotide sequence: TGTGCCAGCAGCTCAGGCCCTAGCGGGAGCAAGGGGTTCTTC. Its translation: CASSSGPSGSKGFF.

A word on this clonotype: At one of its ends the junction is not consistent with the germline gene, which may arise from a read error. This rearrangement joins TRBV12-3 or TRBV12-4 to TRBJ2-7; 9 nucleotides align to TRBD1. CDR3 length: 16 residues. The CDR3 DNA reads as TGTACCAGCAGTGGGGGACAGGGTGGGTCCACCTACGAGCAGTACTTC. Protein: CTSSGGQGGSTYEQYF.

The gene calls are TRBV20-1 and TRBJ2-5; 7 nucleotides align to TRBD1. This CDR3 has 14 amino acids. Germline V gene sequence: CDR1 DFQATT, CDR2 SNEGSKA (reference sequence). J was trimmed by 6 bases and V by 2 bases; bases with no gene match: 9. CDR3 in amino acids: CSARSGRGMQTQYF. The CDR3 DNA reads as TGCAGTGCTAGAAGCGGCAGGGGGATGCAGACCCAGTACTTC.

The rearrangement uses TRBV28 and TRBJ2-1; D gene unclear. V lost 3 bases, J lost 1 base, and 22 bases lay in between. Germline V gene sequence: CDR1 MDHEN, CDR2 SYDVKM. The CDR3 has 19 residues. The CDR3 DNA is TGTGCCAGCAGTTTCCCCCCACGTCCCAAGAAGGAGTCCTACAATGAGCAGTTCTTC. Residues: CASSFPPRPKKESYNEQFF.

This sequence joins TRBV7-3 and TRBJ2-1; TRBD2 agrees at 9 bases. Looked up from germline, CDR1 is SGHTA and CDR2 is FQGTGA. This CDR3 spans 14 amino acids. After removal of 6 bases from V and 13 bases from J, the junction contained 13 bases not matched to a gene. CDR3 residues: CASSAGGPSETQFF. The CDR3 DNA is TGTGCCAGCAGTGCGGGGGGGCCTTCGGAGACCCAGTTCTTC.

The CDR3 DNA reads TGTGCCAGCAGCTTAATGCAAGACCAGCCCCAGCATTTT. This translates into CASSLMQDQPQHF. The rearrangement uses TRBV7-3 and TRBJ1-5; no clear D gene. Germline CDR1 is SGHTA and CDR2 is FQGTGA. This CDR3 has 13 amino acids. The V end lost 1 base, the J end lost 7 bases, and 8 bases lay between the germline ends.

The chain joins TRBV25-1 to TRBJ2-3; TRBD2 matches at 13 bases. V shed 4 bases, J shed 14 bases, and the junction held 9 bases outside the gene matches. The CDR3 has 14 residues. Germline CDR1 MGHDK, CDR2 SYGVNS. The CDR3 region is CASSAGTSGTRRYF. The CDR3 DNA is TGTGCCAGCAGTGCTGGGACTAGCGGGACCCGTCGGTATTTT.

This clonotype turned up a few times. V gene TRBV29-1 combines with J gene TRBJ1-2; D remains ambiguous. Germline V gene sequence: CDR1 SQVTM, CDR2 ANQGSEA. Trimming stripped 8 bases from V and 0 bases from J, with 13 bases between. The CDR3 consists of 13 residues. The CDR3 sequence: CSSPVSTNYGYTF. DNA for the CDR3: TGCAGCTCACCGGTTTCTACTAACTATGGCTACACCTTC.

The chain combines TRBV29-1 with TRBJ2-1; possible D gene TRBD1, 5 bases. V lost 7 bases to trimming and J lost 3 bases, with 10 bases between them. Germline V gene sequence: CDR1 SQVTM, CDR2 ANQGSEA. The CDR3 has 12 residues. CDR3 nucleotides: TGCAGCGGGGGCAGAGGCTACAATGAGCAGTTCTTC. Translation: CSGGRGYNEQFF.

The chain employs TRBV27 and TRBJ2-3; D is possibly TRBD1 or TRBD2 (7 bases each). Germline CDR1 MNHEY, CDR2 SMNVEV (reference sequence). Deletions cut 7 bases from V and 1 base from J, with 15 bases between. This CDR3 has 15 amino acids. The CDR3 DNA sequence: TGTGCCAGCACAACCAGGGGGGGCGGCACAGATACGCAGTATTTT. This encodes CASTTRGGGTDTQYF.

The V and J genes are TRBV4-3 and TRBJ1-2; D remains unclear. V lost 1 base and J lost 7, with 13 bases in between. The CDR3 extends over 14 amino acids. CDR1 LGHNA and CDR2 YSLEER come from the germline V gene. The CDR3 DNA reads TGCGCCAGCAGCCAAGCCGAACACAAGTCTGGCTACACCTTC. As protein: CASSQAEHKSGYTF.

The rearrangement joins TRBV3-1 to TRBJ2-5, with D tentatively TRBD2 (6 bases). V was cut by 4 bases and J by 7 bases, with 16 bases left in between. Germline V lookup: CDR1 LGHDT, CDR2 YNNKEL (reference sequence). The CDR3 runs 14 residues. CDR3 DNA sequence: TGTGCCAGCAGCCCTCTTACCTCGGGAGTGACCCAGTACTTC. Protein product: CASSPLTSGVTQYF.

This chain links TRBV3-1 with TRBJ2-1; TRBD1 matches at 8 bases. The germline V gene encodes CDR1 LGHDT and CDR2 YNNKEL (reference sequence). The CDR3 spans 16 residues. Trimming removed 0 bases from V and 7 bases from J; junction bases left unmatched: 8. CDR3 DNA: TGTGCCAGCAGCCAAGAACCGGGACAGGTACAGAATGAGCAGTTCTTC. This codes for CASSQEPGQVQNEQFF.